This T cell receptor beta chain was observed in a study of shared clonotypes between healthy human individuals. Study-level results: Among the subsets, naive ones generally showed larger estimated richness than memory ones. Clonotype sharing among donors, it was expected, would be affected by sequencing depth.

The repertoire was sequenced with immunoSEQ multiplex PCR; TCRdb's copy has only in-frame clones and lacks some. This table has approximately 1,000,000 clones, roughly 80% appearing once. Comment on this clone: Its matching antigen is unknown.

The receptor comes from a man aged 18 to 29 in good health. Some clones in this sample may be carry-over from other donors' samples. Sequencing input: memory CD4+ T cells from PBMCs. This sample's subset: CD45RA-negative fraction.

The CDR3 DNA is TGTGCCAGCAGTAGACTAGCGGGAGTGGTTGTTGGTACGCAGTATTTT. This gives the protein CASSRLAGVVVGTQYF. This rearrangement joins TRBV27 to TRBJ2-3; 12 bases are shared with TRBD2. V lost 5 bases, J lost 8 bases, and 11 bases stayed unmatched. Germline V lookup: CDR1 MNHEY, CDR2 SMNVEV (reference sequence). CDR3 length equals 16 residues.